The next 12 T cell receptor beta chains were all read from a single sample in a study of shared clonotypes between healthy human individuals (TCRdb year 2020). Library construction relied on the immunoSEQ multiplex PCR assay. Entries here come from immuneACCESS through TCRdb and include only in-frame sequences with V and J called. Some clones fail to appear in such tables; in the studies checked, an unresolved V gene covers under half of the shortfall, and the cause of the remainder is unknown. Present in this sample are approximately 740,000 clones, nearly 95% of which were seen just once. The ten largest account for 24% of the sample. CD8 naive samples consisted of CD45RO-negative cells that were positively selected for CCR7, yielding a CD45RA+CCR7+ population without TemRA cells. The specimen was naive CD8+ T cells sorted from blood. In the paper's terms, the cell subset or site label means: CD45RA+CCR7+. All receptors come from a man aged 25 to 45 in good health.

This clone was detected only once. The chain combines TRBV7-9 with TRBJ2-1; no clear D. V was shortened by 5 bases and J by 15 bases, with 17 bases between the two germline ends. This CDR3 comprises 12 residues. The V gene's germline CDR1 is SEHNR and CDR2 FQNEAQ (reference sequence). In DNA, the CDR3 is TGTGCCAGCAGCCCTTCGGACGCCGGTTGGTTCTTC. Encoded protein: CASSPSDAGWFF.

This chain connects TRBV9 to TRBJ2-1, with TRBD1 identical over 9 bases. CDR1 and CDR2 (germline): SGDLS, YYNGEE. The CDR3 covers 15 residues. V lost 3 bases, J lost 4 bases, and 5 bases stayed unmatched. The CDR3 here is CASSGGTGIYNEQFF. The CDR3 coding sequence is TGTGCCAGCAGCGGAGGGACAGGGATTTACAATGAGCAGTTCTTC.

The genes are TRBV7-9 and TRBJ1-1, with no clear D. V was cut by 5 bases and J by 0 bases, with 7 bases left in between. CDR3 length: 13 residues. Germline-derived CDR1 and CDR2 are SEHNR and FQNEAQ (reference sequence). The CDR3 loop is CASSASVNTEAFF. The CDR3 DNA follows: TGTGCCAGCAGCGCCTCAGTGAACACTGAAGCTTTCTTT.

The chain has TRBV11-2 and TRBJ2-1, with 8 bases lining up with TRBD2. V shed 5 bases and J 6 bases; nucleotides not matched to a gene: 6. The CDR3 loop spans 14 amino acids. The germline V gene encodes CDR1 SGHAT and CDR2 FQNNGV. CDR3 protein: CASSPLAGFNEQFF. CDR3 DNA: TGTGCCAGCAGCCCCTTAGCGGGATTCAATGAGCAGTTCTTC.

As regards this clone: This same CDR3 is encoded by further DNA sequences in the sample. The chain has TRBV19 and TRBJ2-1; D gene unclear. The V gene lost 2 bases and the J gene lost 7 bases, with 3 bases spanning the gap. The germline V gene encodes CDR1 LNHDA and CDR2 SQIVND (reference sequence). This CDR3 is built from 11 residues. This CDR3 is CASSIFNEQFF. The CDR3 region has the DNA TGTGCCAGTAGTATATTTAATGAGCAGTTCTTC.

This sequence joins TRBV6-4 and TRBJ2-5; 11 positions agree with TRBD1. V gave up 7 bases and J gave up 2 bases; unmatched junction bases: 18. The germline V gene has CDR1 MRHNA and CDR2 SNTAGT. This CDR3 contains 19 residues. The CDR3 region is CASNLGQGAYYHPQETQYF. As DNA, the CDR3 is TGTGCCAGCAATCTCGGACAGGGGGCATACTATCACCCTCAAGAGACCCAGTACTTC.

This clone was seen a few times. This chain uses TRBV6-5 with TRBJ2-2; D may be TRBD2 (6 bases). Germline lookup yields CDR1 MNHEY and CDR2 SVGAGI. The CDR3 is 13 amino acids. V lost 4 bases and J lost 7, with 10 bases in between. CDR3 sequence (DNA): TGTGCCAGCAGTTGGAAGGAGGGCGGGGAGCTGTTTTTT. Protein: CASSWKEGGELFF.

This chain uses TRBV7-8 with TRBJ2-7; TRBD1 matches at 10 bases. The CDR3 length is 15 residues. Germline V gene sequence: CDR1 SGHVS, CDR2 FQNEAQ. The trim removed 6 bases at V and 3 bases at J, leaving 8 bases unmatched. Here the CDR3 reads CASRQIGTGDYEQYF. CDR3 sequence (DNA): TGTGCCAGCAGGCAAATCGGGACAGGGGACTACGAGCAGTACTTC.

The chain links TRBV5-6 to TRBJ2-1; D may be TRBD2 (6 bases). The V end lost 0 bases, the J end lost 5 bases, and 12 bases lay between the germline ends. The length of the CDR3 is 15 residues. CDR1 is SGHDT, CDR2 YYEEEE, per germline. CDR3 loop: CASSLVGRIDNEQFF. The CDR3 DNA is TGTGCCAGCAGCTTGGTCGGGAGAATCGACAATGAGCAGTTCTTC.

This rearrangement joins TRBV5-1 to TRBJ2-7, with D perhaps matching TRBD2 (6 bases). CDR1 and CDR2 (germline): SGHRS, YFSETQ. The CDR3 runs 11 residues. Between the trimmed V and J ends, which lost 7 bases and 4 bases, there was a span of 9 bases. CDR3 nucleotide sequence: TGCGCCAGCCGCGGGGAGTACGAGCAGTACTTC. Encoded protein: CASRGEYEQYF.

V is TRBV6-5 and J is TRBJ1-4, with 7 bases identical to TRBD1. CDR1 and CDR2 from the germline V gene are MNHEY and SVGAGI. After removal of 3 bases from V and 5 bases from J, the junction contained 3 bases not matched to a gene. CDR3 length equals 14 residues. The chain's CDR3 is CASSYDRANEKLFF. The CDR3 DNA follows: TGTGCCAGCAGTTATGACAGGGCCAATGAAAAACTGTTTTTT.

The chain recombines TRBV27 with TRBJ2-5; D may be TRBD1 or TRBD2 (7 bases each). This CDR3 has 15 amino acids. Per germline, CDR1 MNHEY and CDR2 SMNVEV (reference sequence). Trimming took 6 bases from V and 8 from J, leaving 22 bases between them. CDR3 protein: CASRGGMTGRRTQYF. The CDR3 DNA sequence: TGTGCCAGCAGGGGAGGGATGACAGGGCGTCGAACCCAGTACTTC.